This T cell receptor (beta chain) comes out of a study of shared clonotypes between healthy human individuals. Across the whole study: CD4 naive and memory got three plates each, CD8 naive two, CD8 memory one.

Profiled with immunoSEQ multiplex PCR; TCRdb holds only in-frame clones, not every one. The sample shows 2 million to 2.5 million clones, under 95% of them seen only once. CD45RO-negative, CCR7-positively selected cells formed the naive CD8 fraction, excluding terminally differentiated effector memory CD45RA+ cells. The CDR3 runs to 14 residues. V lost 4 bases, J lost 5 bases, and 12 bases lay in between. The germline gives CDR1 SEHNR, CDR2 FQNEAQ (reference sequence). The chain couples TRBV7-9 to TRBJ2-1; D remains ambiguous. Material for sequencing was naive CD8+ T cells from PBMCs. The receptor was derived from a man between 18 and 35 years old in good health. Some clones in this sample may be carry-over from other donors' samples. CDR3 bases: TGTGCCAGCAGCTCCGCCCCCAGAGACAATGAGCAGTTCTTC. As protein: CASSSAPRDNEQFF.